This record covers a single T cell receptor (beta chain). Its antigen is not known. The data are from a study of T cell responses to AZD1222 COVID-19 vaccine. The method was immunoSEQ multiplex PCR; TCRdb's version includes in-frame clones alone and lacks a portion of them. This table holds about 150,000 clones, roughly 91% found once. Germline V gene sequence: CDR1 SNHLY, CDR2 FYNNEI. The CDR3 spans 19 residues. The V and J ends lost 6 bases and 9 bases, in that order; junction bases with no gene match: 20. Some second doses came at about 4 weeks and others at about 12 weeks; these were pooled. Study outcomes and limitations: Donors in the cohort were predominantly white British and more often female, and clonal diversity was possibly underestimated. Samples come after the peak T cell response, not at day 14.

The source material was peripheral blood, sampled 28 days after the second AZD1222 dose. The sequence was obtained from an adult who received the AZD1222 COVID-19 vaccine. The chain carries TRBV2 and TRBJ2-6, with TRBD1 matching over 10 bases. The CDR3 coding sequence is TGTGCCAGCAGACTTGACCCGACAGGGGGCTCAACCCAACGCAACGTCCTGACTTTC. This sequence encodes CASRLDPTGGSTQRNVLTF.